The present TCR beta chain was sequenced within a study of cytomegalovirus exposure and HLA in healthy donors. Findings and caveats of the study: A further, later analysis showed that HLA-associated TCR beta chains (compared with equally common others) were more clonally expanded. For most TCR beta V segments, an earlier analysis put the productive rate at about 90% or about 30% of the time. A later analysis reportedly found that, within productive TCRs, an Asian-associated ancestry cluster had fewer N-insertions than the mean observed across the approximately 690 donors.

In the case of this clone: Its cognate antigen is unknown.

The V end was cut by 1 base, the J end by 5 bases, with 13 bases between. The length of the CDR3 is 14 residues. The germline CDR1 and CDR2 sequences are SGHRS and YFSETQ. Primers included in the PCR were 60 Vbeta and 13 Jbeta primers. Source study methods: Some 80 million unique TCR beta chains, roughly 11 million shared, were counted in a later analysis. TCRdb's table, derived via immunoSEQ multiplex PCR, lists solely in-frame clones and lacks some. V and J calls plus clone size are reproduced from that table; the DNA served to infer D and trimming. The sample includes about 84,000 clones. Sequencing used PBMCs. This chain connects TRBV5-1 to TRBJ2-7; TRBD2 might be the D (5 bases). The clonotype was recovered from a man aged 50 to 59 in good health and CMV-seronegative. The CDR3 sequence is CASSLSRGRDEQYF. The CDR3 nucleotides are TGCGCCAGCAGCTTGTCACGGGGAAGGGACGAGCAGTACTTC.